The text below deals with one T cell receptor (beta chain). No antigen is known for it. This sample was included in a study of cytomegalovirus exposure and HLA in healthy donors. The CDR3 has 18 residues. The ends lost 1 base at V and 0 bases at J; junction bases unmatched: 10. The germline V gene has CDR1 SNHLY and CDR2 FYNNEI. The primer mix had 60 Vbeta and 13 Jbeta primers. Repertoires were generated with immunoSEQ multiplex PCR, while TCRdb's copy carries only in-frame clones and drops some. The sample lists 200,000 to 250,000 clones; 70% to 80% were seen once. Whole-study findings and limits: Reportedly, TCR beta sequences accurately predicted HLA-A and HLA-B alleles in most subjects. Data from an earlier analysis indicated that most TCR beta V segments were productive either about 87% or about 30% of the time. Links to common viral pathogens appeared, in a later analysis, for several of the most significant clusters. HLA restriction was apparent for most CMV-associated TCR beta chains in a later analysis.

The sequencing input was PBMCs. The rearrangement uses TRBV2 and TRBJ2-3; 7 bases agree with TRBD1. The origin of this receptor is a male donor in good health and CMV-seronegative. CDR3 loop: CASSEVGTAITSTDTQYF. In DNA form, the CDR3 reads TGTGCCAGCAGTGAAGTGGGGACAGCAATAACAAGCACAGATACGCAGTATTTT.